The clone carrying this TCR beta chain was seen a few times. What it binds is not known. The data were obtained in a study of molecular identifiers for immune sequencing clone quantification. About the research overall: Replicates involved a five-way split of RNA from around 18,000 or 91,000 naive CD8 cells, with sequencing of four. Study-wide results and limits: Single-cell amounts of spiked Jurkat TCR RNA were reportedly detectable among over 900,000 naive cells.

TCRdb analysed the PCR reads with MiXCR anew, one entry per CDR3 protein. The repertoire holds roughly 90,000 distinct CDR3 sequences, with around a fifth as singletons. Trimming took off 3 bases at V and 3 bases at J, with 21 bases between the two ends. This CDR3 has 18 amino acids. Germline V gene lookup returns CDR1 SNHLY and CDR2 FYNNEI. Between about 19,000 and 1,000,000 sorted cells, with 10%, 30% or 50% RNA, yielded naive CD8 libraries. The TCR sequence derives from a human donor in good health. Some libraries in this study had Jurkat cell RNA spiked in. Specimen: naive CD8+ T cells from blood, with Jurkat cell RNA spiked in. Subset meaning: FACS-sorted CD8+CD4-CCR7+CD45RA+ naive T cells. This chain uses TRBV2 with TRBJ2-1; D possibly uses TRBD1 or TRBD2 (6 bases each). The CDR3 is CASSDGSGGGGVYNEQFF. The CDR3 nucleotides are TGTGCCAGCAGTGACGGAAGCGGAGGAGGGGGTGTCTACAATGAGCAGTTCTTC.